The 6 T cell receptor beta chains listed next were all sequenced from one sample in a study of cytomegalovirus exposure and HLA in healthy donors. With 60 Vbeta and 13 Jbeta primers, the PCR was carried out. Libraries were prepared by immunoSEQ multiplex PCR; TCRdb keeps only in-frame clonotypes and omits some of them. The data hold 150,000 or so clones, with approximately 81% observed a single time. Sequences were obtained from PBMCs. The receptors stem from a young woman in good health and CMV-seronegative.

The chain links TRBV7-2 to TRBJ2-3; perhaps TRBD2 as D (5 bases). Trimming took off 1 base at V and 8 bases at J, with 7 bases between the two ends. The CDR3 is 12 amino acids. Germline CDR1 and CDR2: SGHTA and FQGNSA. For the CDR3, the DNA is TGTGCCAGCAGCTTAGTAGAGGGTACGCAGTATTTT. Protein sequence: CASSLVEGTQYF.

The gene calls are TRBV9 and TRBJ1-4, with a weak D call TRBD1 (5 bases). The CDR3 runs to 14 residues. Germline V gene sequence: CDR1 SGDLS, CDR2 YYNGEE. Trimming removed 0 bases from V and 8 bases from J, with 11 bases in between. CDR3 bases: TGTGCCAGCAGCGTAGGACGGGAGGGGGAAAAACTGTTTTTT. It yields the protein CASSVGREGEKLFF.

The chain links TRBV11-2 to TRBJ2-7; 9 bases agree with TRBD2. The CDR3 is made up of 15 amino acids. Germline loops: CDR1 SGHAT, CDR2 FQNNGV. V trimming: 4 bases; J trimming: 6 bases; junction bases outside the gene matches: 10. The CDR3 DNA reads as TGTGCCAGCAGCTCCCTTGAGCGGGGGGTGGGCGAGCAGTACTTC. Encoded protein: CASSSLERGVGEQYF.

This clone was recorded once. The V gene is TRBV6-5, the J gene TRBJ1-2, with 10 bases aligning to TRBD1. The V gene's germline CDR1 is MNHEY and CDR2 SVGAGI. V shed 6 bases, J shed 8 bases, and the junction held 6 bases outside the gene matches. The CDR3 is 13 residues long. The CDR3 DNA sequence: TGTGCCAGCAGATGGGACAGGGGAGAAGGCTACACCTTC. This encodes CASRWDRGEGYTF.

V is TRBV7-2 and J is TRBJ2-1; no clear D. The length of the CDR3 is 15 residues. The V gene's germline CDR1 is SGHTA and CDR2 FQGNSA. Trimming stripped 3 bases from V and 5 bases from J, with 14 bases between. Here the CDR3 reads CASSFDNQPHNEQFF. CDR3 in DNA: TGTGCCAGCAGCTTCGACAACCAGCCCCACAATGAGCAGTTCTTC.

The chain joins TRBV19 to TRBJ2-7; 10 bases align to TRBD2. Losses at the gene ends were 2 bases for V and 2 bases for J; bases not matched to a gene: 3. This CDR3 spans 15 amino acids. Germline V gene lookup returns CDR1 LNHDA and CDR2 SQIVND (reference sequence). The CDR3 protein is CASSISSGGTYEQYF. The CDR3 DNA sequence: TGTGCCAGTAGTATATCTAGCGGGGGTACCTACGAGCAGTACTTC. The full variable domain, with the rest looked up from reference TRBV19 and TRBJ2-7, is DGGITQSPKYLFRKEGQNVTLSCEQNLNHDAMYWYRQDPGQGLRLIYYSQIVNDFQKGDIAEGYSVSREKKESFPLTVTSAQKNPTAFYLCASSISSGGTYEQYFGPGTRLTVT.